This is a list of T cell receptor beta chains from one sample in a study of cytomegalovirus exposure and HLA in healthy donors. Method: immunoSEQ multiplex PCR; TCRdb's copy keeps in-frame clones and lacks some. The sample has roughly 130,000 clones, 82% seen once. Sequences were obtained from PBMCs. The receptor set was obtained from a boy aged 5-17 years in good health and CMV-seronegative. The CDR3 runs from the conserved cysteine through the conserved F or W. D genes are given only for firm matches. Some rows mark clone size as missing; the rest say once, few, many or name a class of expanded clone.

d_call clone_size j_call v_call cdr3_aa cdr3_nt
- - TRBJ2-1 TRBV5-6 CASSWDFPNEQFF TGTGCCAGCAGCTGGGACTTTCCGAATGAGCAGTTCTTC
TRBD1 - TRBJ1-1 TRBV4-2 CASSAGQMNTESFF TGTGCCAGCAGCGCGGGACAGATGAACACTGAATCTTTCTTT
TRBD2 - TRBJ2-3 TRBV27 CASSLGTSGNNTQYF TGTGCCAGCAGCCTCGGGACTAGCGGGAACAATACGCAGTATTTT
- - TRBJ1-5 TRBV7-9 CASSLASGGGQPQHF TGTGCCAGCAGCTTAGCGTCGGGGGGCGGTCAGCCCCAGCATTTT
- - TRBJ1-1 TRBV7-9 CASSVGQNTEAFF TGTGCCAGCAGCGTGGGACAGAACACTGAAGCTTTCTTT
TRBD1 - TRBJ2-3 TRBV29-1 CSVLSEGARLSTDTQYF TGCAGCGTTTTGTCAGAGGGGGCCAGACTAAGCACAGATACGCAGTATTTT
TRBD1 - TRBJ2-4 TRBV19 CASSIDRASKNIQYF TGTGCCAGTAGTATTGACAGGGCTAGCAAAAACATTCAGTACTTC
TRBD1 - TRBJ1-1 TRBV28 CASTPWQGVTEAFF TGTGCCAGCACCCCCTGGCAGGGGGTCACTGAAGCTTTCTTT
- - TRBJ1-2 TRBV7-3 CASSLLLNYGYTF TGTGCCAGCAGCTTACTACTTAACTATGGCTACACCTTC
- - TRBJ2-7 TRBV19 CATSLQETYEQYF TGTGCCACTTCCCTACAGGAGACCTACGAGCAGTACTTC
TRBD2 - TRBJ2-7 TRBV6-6 CASSSGGPPYEQYF TGTGCCAGCAGTTCGGGGGGGCCCCCGTACGAGCAGTACTTC
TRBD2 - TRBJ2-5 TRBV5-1 CASSLILAGVQETQYF TGCGCCAGCAGCTTGATCCTAGCGGGGGTCCAGGAGACCCAGTACTTC
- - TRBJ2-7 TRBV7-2 CASSLGLQSYEQYF TGTGCCAGCAGCTTGGGCCTACAATCCTACGAGCAGTACTTC
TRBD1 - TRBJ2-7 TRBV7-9 CASSDMTGAEQYF TGTGCCAGCAGCGATATGACAGGGGCCGAGCAGTACTTC
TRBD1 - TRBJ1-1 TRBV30 CAWTDRGTEAFF TGTGCCTGGACGGACAGGGGCACTGAAGCTTTCTTT
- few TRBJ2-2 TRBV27 CASRELNTGELFF TGTGCCAGCAGAGAACTTAACACCGGGGAGCTGTTTTTT
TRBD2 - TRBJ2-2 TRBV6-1 CASSGTSVNTGGLFF TGTGCCAGCAGTGGGACTAGCGTGAACACCGGGGGGCTGTTTTTT
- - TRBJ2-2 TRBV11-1 CASSLPTIFGELFF TGTGCCAGCAGCTTACCGACTATTTTTGGGGAGCTGTTTTTT
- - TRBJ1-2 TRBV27 CASSPRGSYGYTF TGTGCCAGCAGTCCGAGAGGGAGCTATGGCTACACCTTC
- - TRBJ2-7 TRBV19 CASSKGDSYEQYF TGTGCCAGTAGTAAGGGAGACTCCTACGAGCAGTACTTC
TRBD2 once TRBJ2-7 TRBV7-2 CASSLGRLAGITYEQYF TGTGCCAGCAGCTTAGGCAGACTAGCGGGAATCACCTACGAGCAGTACTTC
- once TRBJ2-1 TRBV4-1 CASSLPLRGGTYNEQFF TGCGCCAGCAGCCTCCCCCTTAGGGGCGGTACCTACAATGAGCAGTTCTTC
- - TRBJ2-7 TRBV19 CASSIENSEQYF TGTGCCAGTAGTATAGAGAACTCTGAGCAGTACTTC
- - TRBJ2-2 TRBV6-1 CASVRTVNTGELFF TGTGCCAGCGTGAGGACAGTGAACACCGGGGAGCTGTTTTTT
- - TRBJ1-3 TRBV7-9 CASSLQGSSGNTIYF TGTGCCAGCAGTCTACAGGGTAGCTCTGGAAACACCATATATTTT
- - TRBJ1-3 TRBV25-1 CASSENTPGNTIYF TGTGCCAGCAGTGAGAACACACCTGGAAACACCATATATTTT
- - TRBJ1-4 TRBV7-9 CSSSEARWGRIEKLFF TGTTCCAGCAGCGAAGCCCGATGGGGGCGGATTGAAAAACTGTTTTTT
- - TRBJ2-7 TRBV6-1 CASSRGIYEQYF TGTGCCAGCAGCCGGGGTATCTACGAGCAGTACTTC
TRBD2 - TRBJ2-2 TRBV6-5 CASSYPRGAGELFF TGTGCCAGCAGTTACCCCCGGGGGGCCGGGGAGCTGTTTTTT
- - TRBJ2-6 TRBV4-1 CASTQWATGANVLTF TGCGCCAGCACCCAATGGGCGACTGGGGCCAACGTCCTGACTTTC
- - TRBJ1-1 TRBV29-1 CSVGTGGTEAFF TGCAGCGTTGGAACGGGGGGCACTGAAGCTTTCTTT
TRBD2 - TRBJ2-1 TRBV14 CASSPMTSGNEQFF TGTGCCAGCAGCCCCATGACTAGCGGGAATGAGCAGTTCTTC
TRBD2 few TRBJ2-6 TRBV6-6 CASRFTGGIGANVLTF TGTGCCAGCAGGTTCACGGGGGGGATCGGGGCCAACGTCCTGACTTTC
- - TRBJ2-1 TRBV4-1 CASSQMWYDNEQFF TGCGCCAGCAGTCAGATGTGGTACGACAATGAGCAGTTCTTC
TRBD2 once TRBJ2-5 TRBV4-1 CASSQPPGTSGTETQYF TGCGCCAGCAGCCAACCCCCTGGGACTAGCGGGACGGAGACCCAGTACTTC
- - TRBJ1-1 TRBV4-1 CASSQRSSDTEAFF TGCGCCAGCAGCCAGAGAAGCAGCGACACTGAAGCTTTCTTT
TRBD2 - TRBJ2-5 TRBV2 CASSEARLAGETQYF TGTGCCAGCAGTGAAGCGAGACTAGCGGGAGAGACCCAGTACTTC
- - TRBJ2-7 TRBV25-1 CASSERGKGRYEQYF TGTGCCAGCAGTGAACGGGGGAAAGGCAGGTACGAGCAGTACTTC
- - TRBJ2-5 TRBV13 CASRESGGETQYF TGTGCCAGCAGGGAAAGCGGTGGGGAGACCCAGTACTTC
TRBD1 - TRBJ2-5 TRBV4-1 CASSHVDRGPAGETQYF TGCGCCAGCAGCCATGTAGACAGGGGGCCAGCCGGGGAGACCCAGTACTTC
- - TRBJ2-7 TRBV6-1 CASSFGPRVSEQYF TGTGCCAGCAGTTTCGGGCCCAGGGTGTCCGAGCAGTACTTC
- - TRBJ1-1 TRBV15 CATSRAGGMNTEAFF TGTGCCACCAGCAGAGCGGGGGGGATGAACACTGAAGCTTTCTTT